This T cell receptor beta chain comes out of a study of T cell repertoires and Cas9 in healthy adults. About the research overall: Multi-effector potency, cytotoxicity and lineage were assessed in SpCas9-reactive CD4 and CD8 T cells.

Sequencing used immunoSEQ multiplex PCR; TCRdb keeps in-frame clones, though not all of them. This table holds tens of thousands of clones, more than 80% found once. Comments on this clone: Its specificity is not known.

Broader study findings: Reportedly, SpCas9-reactive effector T cell proliferation and function were mitigated by SpCas9-reactive Tregs in vitro.

This clonotype was obtained from a human donor in good health. The sequencing sample was made of CD4+ effector T cells (CD127+, CD25-, CD137-, CD154-) from PBMCs; culture status not recorded.

In DNA, the CDR3 is TGTGCCACTTCTTCCAGGGTTCAAGAGACCCAGTACTTC. Protein product: CATSSRVQETQYF. This chain joins TRBV19 and TRBJ2-5; the D gene is possibly TRBD1 (5 bases). Trimming shortened V by 10 bases and J by 2 bases, and 14 bases separated the two germline ends. CDR1 LNHDA and CDR2 SQIVND come from the germline V gene (reference sequence). The CDR3 consists of 13 residues.